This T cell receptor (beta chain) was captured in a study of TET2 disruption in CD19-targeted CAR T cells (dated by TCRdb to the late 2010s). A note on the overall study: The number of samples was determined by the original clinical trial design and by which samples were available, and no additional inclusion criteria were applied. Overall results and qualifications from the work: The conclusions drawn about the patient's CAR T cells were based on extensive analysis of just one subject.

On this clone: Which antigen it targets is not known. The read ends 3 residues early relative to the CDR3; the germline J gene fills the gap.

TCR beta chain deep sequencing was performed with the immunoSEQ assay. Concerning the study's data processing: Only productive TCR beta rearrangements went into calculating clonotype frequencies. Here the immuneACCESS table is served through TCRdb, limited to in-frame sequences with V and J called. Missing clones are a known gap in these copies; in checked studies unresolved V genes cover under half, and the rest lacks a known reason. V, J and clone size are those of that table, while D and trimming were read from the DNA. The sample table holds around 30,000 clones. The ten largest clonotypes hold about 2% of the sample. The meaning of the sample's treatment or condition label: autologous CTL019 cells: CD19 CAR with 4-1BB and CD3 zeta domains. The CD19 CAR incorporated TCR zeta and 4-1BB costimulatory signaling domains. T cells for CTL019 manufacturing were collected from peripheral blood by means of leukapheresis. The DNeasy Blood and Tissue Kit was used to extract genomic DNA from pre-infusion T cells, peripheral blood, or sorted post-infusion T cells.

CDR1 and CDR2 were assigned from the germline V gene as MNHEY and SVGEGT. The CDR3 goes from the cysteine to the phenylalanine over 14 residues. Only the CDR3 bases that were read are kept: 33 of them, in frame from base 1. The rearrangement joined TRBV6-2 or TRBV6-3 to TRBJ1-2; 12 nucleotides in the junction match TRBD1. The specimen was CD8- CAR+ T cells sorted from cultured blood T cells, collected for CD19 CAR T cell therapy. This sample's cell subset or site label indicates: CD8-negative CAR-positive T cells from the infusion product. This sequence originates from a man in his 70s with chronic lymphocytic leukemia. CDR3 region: CASLGQGAYNDYTF. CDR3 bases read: TGTGCCAGCCTGGGACAGGGGGCGTACAATGAC.